This paragraph covers one T cell receptor (beta chain) sequence. Libraries were prepared by immunoSEQ multiplex PCR; TCRdb keeps only in-frame clonotypes and omits some of them. The profile shows more than 20,000 clones, 85% of them singletons. This entry belongs to a study of OX40 agonist ivuxolimab in advanced cancers. Trimming left V 2 bases short and J 5 bases short, with 7 bases between. This CDR3 has 12 amino acids. Germline CDR1 reads MNHGY; CDR2 reads SAAAGT. V usage is TRBV6-8 and J usage is TRBJ2-7; D not certain. The sequence was obtained from an adult with an advanced solid tumor such as melanoma, head and neck, liver or kidney cancer. The sequencing here drew on CD4+ or CD8+ T cells sorted from blood, taken in a trial of the OX40 agonist ivuxolimab. The CDR3 region has the DNA TGTGCCAGCAGTTACGGCTGGGACGAGCAGTACTTC. It is translated as CASSYGWDEQYF.